Below are 23 T cell receptor beta chains sequenced from a single sample in a study of CD8 T cells in ankylosing spondylitis. Broader study findings: What appeared characteristic of ankylosing spondylitis blood was a TCR beta motif of 7 or 8 highly homologous variants.

The antigens for these receptors are not known. TCRdb analysed the 5' RACE reads with MiXCR anew, one entry per CDR3 protein. The table has approximately 540,000 distinct CDR3 sequences, 9.5% to 15% seen once. Sequencing used blood, either unsorted or a sorted T cell fraction (not recorded which). These receptor sequences come from a male donor with ankylosing spondylitis.

V gene TRBV24-1 combines with J gene TRBJ2-1; a possible D gene is TRBD1 (5 bases). This CDR3 comprises 16 residues. V was clipped by 3 bases and J by 0 bases, with 11 bases between them. Per the germline V gene, CDR1 is KGHDR and CDR2 is SFDVKD. The CDR3 nucleotides read TGTGCCACCAGTGATGCCACAGGTAGCTCCTACAATGAGCAGTTCTTC. As protein: CATSDATGSSYNEQFF.

This clonotype has more than one count but fewer than ten. V and J are TRBV10-3 and TRBJ2-5; D is possibly TRBD1 (6 bases). V was shortened by 2 bases and J by 5 bases, with 6 bases between the two germline ends. The CDR3 is 12 residues long. Germline CDR1 is ENHRY and CDR2 is SYGVKD. The CDR3 coding sequence is TGTGCCATCAGTGAGAGGGGGGAGACCCAGTACTTC. Its protein is CAISERGETQYF.

This clonotype was seen a few times. The chain combines TRBV27 with TRBJ1-6, with TRBD1 matching 10 bases. This CDR3 is built from 19 residues. The germline CDR1 and CDR2 sequences are MNHEY and SMNVEV (reference sequence). V trimming: 0 bases; J trimming: 0 bases; junction bases outside the gene matches: 5. CDR3 sequence: CASSLSLGQGSSYNSPLHF. The DNA for the CDR3 is TGTGCCAGCAGTTTATCCCTGGGACAGGGGAGCTCCTATAATTCACCCCTCCACTTT.

This clonotype was detected only a few times. The chain has TRBV20-1 and TRBJ2-1; D is perhaps TRBD1 or TRBD2 (5 bases each). The length of the CDR3 is 15 residues. Trimming left V 6 bases short and J 0 bases short, with 15 bases between. CDR1 and CDR2 from the germline V gene are DFQATT and SNEGSKA (reference sequence). CDR3 sequence: CSATGDRGSYNEQFF. DNA for the CDR3: TGCAGTGCGACTGGGGACCGGGGCTCCTACAATGAGCAGTTCTTC.

This clonotype was observed a handful of times. The chain joins TRBV5-1 to TRBJ1-1; D gene unclear. The CDR3 has 13 residues. The V end lost 4 bases, the J end lost 6 bases, and 13 bases lay between the germline ends. Germline V gene sequence: CDR1 SGHRS, CDR2 YFSETQ. Here the CDR3 DNA reads TGCGCCAGCAGCATCCCGACACGACCTGAAGCTTTCTTT. Translation: CASSIPTRPEAFF.

Here the CDR3 reads CASSAGLAVEETQYF. For the CDR3, the DNA is TGCGCCAGCAGCGCGGGACTAGCGGTAGAAGAGACCCAGTACTTC. The chain links TRBV5-1 to TRBJ2-5; TRBD2 agrees at 11 bases. The germline CDR1 and CDR2 sequences are SGHRS and YFSETQ. V lost 4 bases, J lost 3 bases, and 5 bases stayed unmatched. The CDR3 consists of 15 residues. The variable domain in full, completed from reference TRBV5-1 and TRBJ2-5, reads KAGVTQTPRYLIKTRGQQVTLSCSPISGHRSVSWYQQTPGQGLQFLFEYFSETQRNKGNFPGRFSGRQFSNSRSEMNVSTLELGDSALYLCASSAGLAVEETQYFGPGTRLLVL.

V is TRBV10-2 and J is TRBJ1-2; a weak D match, TRBD1 (5 bases). V was pared by 0 bases and J by 7 bases, with 9 bases between. This CDR3 is built from 13 residues. Germline V gene lookup returns CDR1 WSHSY and CDR2 SAAADI. The CDR3 spells CASSESQGAGYTF. In nucleotides, the CDR3 is TGCGCCAGCAGTGAGTCCCAAGGGGCTGGCTACACCTTC.

Only a few counts were recorded for this clonotype. The chain joins TRBV5-6 to TRBJ1-2; D not certain. Deletions cut 1 base from V and 2 bases from J, with 12 bases between. This CDR3 has 15 amino acids. Looked up from germline, CDR1 is SGHDT and CDR2 is YYEEEE. The CDR3 spells CASSLFTPLNYGYTF. CDR3 DNA: TGTGCCAGCAGCTTGTTTACCCCTTTGAACTATGGCTACACCTTC.

This clonotype was counted ten times or more. The gene calls are TRBV5-6 and TRBJ2-7; TRBD1 matches 7 bases. The CDR3 runs 14 residues. Per the germline V gene, CDR1 is SGHDT and CDR2 is YYEEEE. Unmatched junction bases numbered 5, after V lost 4 bases and J lost 1 base. The CDR3 region has the DNA TGTGCCAGCAGCCCCCGACAGGGATCCTACGAGCAGTACTTC. Amino acid sequence: CASSPRQGSYEQYF.

This clonotype showed up just a few times. V is TRBV7-2 and J is TRBJ2-1; the D call may be TRBD1 or TRBD2 (5 bases each). V gave up 5 bases and J gave up 3 bases, with 14 bases separating them. The V gene's germline CDR1 is SGHTA and CDR2 FQGNSA. CDR3 length: 15 residues. The CDR3 here is CASSPYRDLYNEQFF. The CDR3 DNA reads TGTGCCAGCAGCCCCTACCGGGACCTCTACAATGAGCAGTTCTTC.

This chain joins TRBV5-1 and TRBJ1-1, with 11 bases lining up with TRBD1. The germline CDR1 and CDR2 sequences are SGHRS and YFSETQ. The CDR3 has 19 amino acids. The ends lost 2 bases at V and 0 bases at J; junction bases unmatched: 12. DNA of the CDR3: TGCGCCAGCAGCTTCCCCGGACAGGGGGCGCGGTTGATGAACACTGAAGCTTTCTTT. This translates into CASSFPGQGARLMNTEAFF. The full variable domain, with the rest looked up from reference TRBV5-1 and TRBJ1-1, is KAGVTQTPRYLIKTRGQQVTLSCSPISGHRSVSWYQQTPGQGLQFLFEYFSETQRNKGNFPGRFSGRQFSNSRSEMNVSTLELGDSALYLCASSFPGQGARLMNTEAFFGQGTRLTVV.

The chain joins TRBV12-3 or TRBV12-4 to TRBJ1-4; a possible D gene is TRBD1 (5 bases). Trimming left V 1 base short and J 4 bases short, with 13 bases between. CDR3 size: 16 residues. The CDR3 reads CASSLVLGPSNEKLFF. The CDR3 DNA reads as TGTGCCAGCAGTTTAGTATTGGGACCCAGTAATGAAAAACTGTTTTTT.

Many counts were recorded for this clonotype. V is TRBV3-1 and J is TRBJ2-1, with 15 bases fitting TRBD2. This CDR3 region has 17 residues. In germline, CDR1 is LGHDT, CDR2 YNNKEL (reference sequence). Trimming took 0 bases from V and 13 from J; bases not matched to a gene: 10. The CDR3, as DNA: TGTGCCAGCAGCCAAGAACCCGGGACTAGCGGGAGGCCGTTCCAGTTCTTC. This gives the protein CASSQEPGTSGRPFQFF.

This clonotype came up a few times. The rearrangement links TRBV5-5 to TRBJ2-7; a possible D gene is TRBD2 (5 bases). Germline lookup yields CDR1 SGHKS and CDR2 YYEKEE (reference sequence). V dropped 1 base and J dropped 2 bases, with 19 bases sitting between them. The CDR3 loop spans 17 amino acids. The CDR3 coding sequence is TGTGCCAGCAGCTTGCAGCCTCGAGCATACGGGGCCTACGAGCAGTACGTC. It specifies CASSLQPRAYGAYEQYV.

The rearrangement joins TRBV29-1 to TRBJ2-5; D may be TRBD1 (7 bases). There are 12 residues in the CDR3. Deletions cut 7 bases from V and 2 bases from J, with 11 bases between. Germline-derived CDR1 and CDR2 are SQVTM and ANQGSEA. CDR3 sequence reads: CSAGDSQETQYF. Written as DNA, the CDR3 is TGCAGCGCGGGGGACAGTCAAGAGACCCAGTACTTC.

There are many counts of this clonotype. The genes are TRBV20-1 and TRBJ2-1; 9 bases are shared with TRBD2. Per the germline V gene, CDR1 is DFQATT and CDR2 is SNEGSKA (reference sequence). V gave up 4 bases and J gave up 2 bases; unmatched junction bases: 12. The CDR3 covers 17 residues. DNA of the CDR3: TGCAGTGCTACCCGTAGGAGCGGGAGGCCTCCCTACAATGAGCAGTTCTTC. The encoded protein is CSATRRSGRPPYNEQFF.

Many counts were recorded for this clonotype. One end of the junction does not line up with germline, which may come from a read error. V gene TRBV5-1 combines with J gene TRBJ2-6; possibly TRBD2 for D (6 bases). Germline lookup yields CDR1 SGHRS and CDR2 YFSETQ. The CDR3 has 15 amino acids. DNA for the CDR3: TGTGCCAGCAGCTTCGGGAGCTCTGGGGCCAACGTCCTGACTTTC. This gives the protein CASSFGSSGANVLTF. Full variable domain (outside the CDR3, taken from reference TRBV5-1 and TRBJ2-6): KAGVTQTPRYLIKTRGQQVTLSCSPISGHRSVSWYQQTPGQGLQFLFEYFSETQRNKGNFPGRFSGRQFSNSRSEMNVSTLELGDSALYLCASSFGSSGANVLTFGAGSRLTVL.

The chain recombines TRBV10-3 with TRBJ2-2; TRBD2 matches 8 bases. The CDR3 has 15 amino acids. With 6 bases clipped from V and 6 bases from J, the junction kept 9 bases outside the gene matches. Looked up from germline, CDR1 is ENHRY and CDR2 is SYGVKD. The DNA for the CDR3 is TGTGCCATCAGCTTAAGCGGGAGCGGGCCCGGGGAGCTGTTTTTT. As protein: CAISLSGSGPGELFF.

This clonotype was detected ten times or more. The rearrangement uses TRBV5-1 and TRBJ2-2; 13 bases match TRBD2. The V and J ends lost 4 bases and 5 bases, in that order; junction bases with no gene match: 5. Germline CDR1 is SGHRS and CDR2 is YFSETQ. This CDR3 has 16 residues. Here the CDR3 reads CASSLGLAGETGELFF. DNA of the CDR3: TGCGCCAGCAGCCTCGGACTAGCGGGGGAAACCGGGGAGCTGTTTTTT.

This clonotype has only a few counts. This sequence joins TRBV5-1 and TRBJ2-3; D is tentatively TRBD1 or TRBD2 (5 bases each). The germline V gene has CDR1 SGHRS and CDR2 YFSETQ. Trimming took off 0 bases at V and 4 bases at J, with 12 bases between the two ends. The CDR3 spans 15 residues. The CDR3 region has the DNA TGCGCCAGCAGCTTGGATCCGGGACGATCAGATACGCAGTATTTT. Amino acids: CASSLDPGRSDTQYF.

The chain employs TRBV12-3 or TRBV12-4 and TRBJ1-1, with a tentative D call TRBD1 (6 bases). This CDR3 has 13 residues. Deletions cut 8 bases from V and 5 bases from J, with 15 bases between. In DNA form, the CDR3 reads TGTGCCAGCGGGCGCACAGGGAGAACTGAAGCTTTCTTT. Residues: CASGRTGRTEAFF.

This clonotype was counted a few times. The V gene is TRBV29-1, the J gene TRBJ2-7; unclear D gene. The CDR3 extends over 13 amino acids. Germline assignment: CDR1 SQVTM and CDR2 ANQGSEA. V was cut by 4 bases and J by 0 bases, with 10 bases left in between. The CDR3 protein is CSVAISVSYEQYF. CDR3 DNA: TGCAGCGTTGCGATAAGCGTCTCCTACGAGCAGTACTTC.

The chain combines TRBV5-1 with TRBJ2-5; D tentatively fits TRBD1 or TRBD2 (5 bases each). CDR3 length equals 16 residues. The V and J ends lost 4 bases and 0 bases respectively, with 16 bases between them. Germline loops: CDR1 SGHRS, CDR2 YFSETQ. The CDR3 loop reads CASSRNVGPNQETQYF. The CDR3 nucleotides read TGCGCCAGCAGCCGGAACGTGGGACCGAACCAAGAGACCCAGTACTTC.